Listed here is a single TCR beta chain. The V gene's germline CDR1 is SEHNR and CDR2 FQNEAQ (reference sequence). The ends lost 7 bases at V and 1 base at J; junction bases unmatched: 14. The CDR3 extends over 18 amino acids. Clones were sequenced by immunoSEQ multiplex PCR, and TCRdb holds only the in-frame ones, with some missing. The data contain 25,000 to 35,000 clones, about 92% of them singletons. The data derive from a study of graft-versus-host responses after intestinal transplantation. The rearrangement joins TRBV7-9 to TRBJ2-4; 9 bases fit TRBD2. Specimen: PBMCs, collected about 70 days after intestinal transplant. The receptor's source is a human patient who received an intestinal transplant, so some T cells may come from the graft donor. CDR3 nucleotides: TGTGCCAGCATGGTTAATAGCGGGAGAGGTCACGCCAAAAACATTCAGTACTTC. It codes for CASMVNSGRGHAKNIQYF.